This paragraph covers one TCR beta chain sequence. The antigen is not known. V was pared by 5 bases and J by 3 bases, with 8 bases between. This CDR3 spans 13 amino acids. Germline loops: CDR1 SGHTA, CDR2 FQGNSA. The data were produced by immunoSEQ multiplex PCR, yet TCRdb's version contains in-frame clones alone and is incomplete. In the table there are 26,000 or so clones, 76% of which are singletons. This entry comes from a study of OX40 agonist ivuxolimab in advanced cancers. Study-wide background: In this trial design, patients received ivuxolimab intravenously at 0.01 to 10 mg/kg every 2 weeks.

Broader study findings: The study observed clonal expansion of CD4+ and CD8+ blood T cells by week 6 at 0.1 to 3.0 mg/kg. Among expanded peripheral T cells, antigen specificity went undetermined.

The chain uses TRBV7-2 and TRBJ1-5, with D uncertain. The sequencing used CD4+ or CD8+ T cells sorted from blood, collected in a trial of the OX40 agonist ivuxolimab. This TCR was sampled from an adult with an advanced solid tumor such as melanoma, head and neck, liver or kidney cancer. CDR3: CASSASFNQPQHF. The CDR3 bases are TGTGCCAGCAGCGCCAGTTTCAATCAGCCCCAGCATTTT.